This passage covers 12 T cell receptor beta chains from one sample sequenced in a study of T-cell reconstitution after alpha-beta-depleted transplantation in children. Using unique molecular identifiers, the investigators prepared the TCRbeta library. Each CDR3 protein gets one entry after TCRdb re-called the PCR reads with MiXCR. The sample yields about 500,000 distinct CDR3 sequences, over 25% seen once. Sequencing used PBMCs from the stem cell graft donor, obtained from the stem cell graft. Source of these receptors: a human donor who donated a stem cell graft to a child with aplastic anemia.

This rearrangement joins TRBV4-3 to TRBJ2-7; D is unresolved. The CDR3 has 14 amino acids. From germline, CDR1 is LGHNA and CDR2 YSLEER. Trimming removed 1 base at V and 3 bases at J, with 10 bases between. DNA for the CDR3: TGCGCCAGCAGCCAAGCTCCTGGGAACTACGAGCAGTACTTC. This gives the protein CASSQAPGNYEQYF.

The chain links TRBV6-5 to TRBJ1-2; D unclear. The CDR3 is 15 residues long. V was pared by 4 bases and J by 7 bases, with 19 bases between. CDR1 and CDR2 from the germline V gene are MNHEY and SVGAGI. For the CDR3, the DNA is TGTGCCAGCAGTTTAGCAACAGCGTCAAGGAGTGGCTACACCTTC. Encoded protein: CASSLATASRSGYTF.

This clonotype was seen only a few times. The V and J genes are TRBV29-1 and TRBJ1-1; D remains unclear. V lost 2 bases, J lost 4 bases, and 5 bases lay in between. This CDR3 has 11 residues. CDR1 is SQVTM, CDR2 ANQGSEA, per germline. CDR3 nucleotide sequence: TGCAGCGTTGAAAGGGCCACTGAAGCTTTCTTT. The encoded protein is CSVERATEAFF. The whole variable domain, filled in from reference TRBV29-1 and TRBJ1-1, reads SAVISQKPSRDICQRGTSLTIQCQVDSQVTMMFWYRQQPGQSLTLIATANQGSEATYESGFVIDKFPISRPNLTFSTLTVSNMSPEDSSIYLCSVERATEAFFGQGTRLTVV.

This clonotype was detected a few times. The chain employs TRBV10-1 and TRBJ1-1; possibly TRBD1 for D (5 bases). Trimming removed 9 bases at V and 1 base at J, with 15 bases between. Germline CDR1 is WNHNN and CDR2 is SYGVQD (reference sequence). The CDR3 consists of 14 residues. The CDR3: CARHSGTENTEAFF. CDR3 DNA: TGCGCCAGGCACTCCGGGACGGAGAACACTGAAGCTTTCTTT.

The chain links TRBV20-1 to TRBJ1-2; D is perhaps TRBD1 (5 bases). Germline-derived CDR1 and CDR2 are DFQATT and SNEGSKA (reference sequence). V was trimmed by 0 bases and J by 4 bases, leaving 9 bases between them. The CDR3 is made up of 13 amino acids. Here the CDR3 reads CSARDPGTYGYTF. The CDR3 DNA is TGCAGTGCTAGAGATCCTGGGACCTATGGCTACACCTTC.

As for this clonotype: One junction end disagrees with the germline gene, perhaps due to a read error. The rearrangement links TRBV20-1 to TRBJ1-1; weak D call: TRBD1 (5 bases). Looked up from germline, CDR1 is DFQATT and CDR2 is SNEGSKA (reference sequence). The CDR3 runs to 14 residues. CDR3 sequence reads: CSARYGGTNTEASF. Written as DNA, the CDR3 is TGCAGTGCTAGGTACGGGGGGACGAACACTGAAGCTTCCTTT.

V is TRBV11-3 and J is TRBJ2-1, with TRBD2 identical over 9 bases. Germline V gene sequence: CDR1 SGHNT, CDR2 YENEEA. The trim removed 3 bases at V and 7 bases at J, leaving 10 bases unmatched. The CDR3 totals 16 residues. The CDR3, as DNA: TGTGCCAGCAGCTTTCGTGGGACTAGCCCAGAGAATGAGCAGTTCTTC. Translation gives CASSFRGTSPENEQFF.

The chain combines TRBV5-1 with TRBJ2-3; weak D call: TRBD2 (5 bases). The CDR3 extends over 16 amino acids. V was clipped by 4 bases and J by 0 bases, with 15 bases between them. Germline V gene data show CDR1 as SGHRS and CDR2 as YFSETQ. CDR3 protein: CASSRRTLTSTDTQYF. The CDR3 DNA sequence: TGCGCCAGCAGCCGCCGGACTCTTACTAGCACAGATACGCAGTATTTT.

This clonotype was seen repeatedly, ten times or more. This sequence joins TRBV30 and TRBJ1-5; 12 bases line up with TRBD1. V gave up 6 bases and J gave up 5 bases; unmatched junction bases: 2. The germline gives CDR1 GTSNPN, CDR2 SVGIG (reference sequence). The CDR3 has 13 residues. The CDR3 is CACGTGGYQPQHF. The CDR3 DNA is TGTGCCTGCGGGACAGGGGGCTATCAGCCCCAGCATTTT.

The rearrangement joins TRBV18 to TRBJ2-1, with D perhaps TRBD1 or TRBD2 (5 bases each). Germline CDR1 KGHSH, CDR2 LQKENI. The CDR3 is 14 amino acids. Trimming left V 3 bases short and J 7 bases short, with 13 bases between. The chain's CDR3 is CASSPSLAGNEQFF. Here the CDR3 DNA reads TGTGCCAGCTCACCGTCTCTAGCAGGGAATGAGCAGTTCTTC.

The chain is built from TRBV7-9 and TRBJ2-1; a weak D match, TRBD2 (5 bases). This CDR3 is built from 16 residues. Looked up from germline, CDR1 is SEHNR and CDR2 is FQNEAQ (reference sequence). V shed 4 bases and J shed 5 bases, with 18 bases lying between them. The DNA for the CDR3 is TGTGCCAGCAGCTCACAAAGGAGGAGTTGGAACAATGAGCAGTTCTTC. It is translated as CASSSQRRSWNNEQFF.

This clonotype was detected a few times. The J gene is TRBJ2-6, the V gene TRBV6-5; 9 bases map to TRBD1. This CDR3 has 16 residues. J gave up 4 bases and V 5 bases, and 6 bases lay outside the gene matches. Per the germline V gene, CDR1 is MNHEY and CDR2 is SVGAGI. The CDR3 bases are TGTGCCAGCAGTATACGACAGGGGGGCGGGGCCAACGTCCTGACTTTC. This gives the protein CASSIRQGGGANVLTF.